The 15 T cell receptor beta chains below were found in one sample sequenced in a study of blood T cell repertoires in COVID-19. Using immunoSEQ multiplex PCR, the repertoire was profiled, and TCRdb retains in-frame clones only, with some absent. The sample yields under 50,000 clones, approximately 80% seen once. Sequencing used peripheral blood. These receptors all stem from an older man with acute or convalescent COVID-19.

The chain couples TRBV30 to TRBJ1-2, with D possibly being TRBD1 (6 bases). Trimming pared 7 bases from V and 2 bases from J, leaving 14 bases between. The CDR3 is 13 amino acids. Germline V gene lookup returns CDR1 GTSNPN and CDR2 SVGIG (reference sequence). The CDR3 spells CASSPGQNYGYTF. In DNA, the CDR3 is TGTGCCTCATCACCGGGACAAAACTATGGCTACACCTTC.

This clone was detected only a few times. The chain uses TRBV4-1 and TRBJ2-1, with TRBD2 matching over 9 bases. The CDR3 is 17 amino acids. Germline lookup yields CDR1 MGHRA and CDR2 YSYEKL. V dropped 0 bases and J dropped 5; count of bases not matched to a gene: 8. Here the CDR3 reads CASSQDMGLAGNNEQFF. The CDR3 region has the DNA TGCGCCAGCAGCCAAGATATGGGTCTAGCGGGGAACAATGAGCAGTTCTTC.

The CDR3 here is CASSARQGAGSEAFF. CDR3 nucleotides: TGTGCCAGCAGCGCCCGACAGGGGGCGGGCTCTGAAGCTTTCTTT. The chain links TRBV7-9 to TRBJ1-1, with 10 bases aligning to TRBD1. Germline loops: CDR1 SEHNR, CDR2 FQNEAQ (reference sequence). The CDR3 covers 15 residues. The V segment lost 5 bases and the J segment 6 bases; nucleotides outside the gene matches: 9.

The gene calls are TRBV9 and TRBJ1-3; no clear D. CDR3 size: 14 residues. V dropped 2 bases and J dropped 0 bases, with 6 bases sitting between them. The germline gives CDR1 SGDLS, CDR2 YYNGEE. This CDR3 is CASSVDTSGNTIYF. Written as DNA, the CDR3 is TGTGCCAGCAGCGTCGACACCTCTGGAAACACCATATATTTT.

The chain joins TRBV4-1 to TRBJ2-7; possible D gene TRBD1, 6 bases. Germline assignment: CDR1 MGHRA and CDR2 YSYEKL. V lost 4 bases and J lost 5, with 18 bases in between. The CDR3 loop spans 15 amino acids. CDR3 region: CASSPNQGSRNEQYF. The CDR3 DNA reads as TGCGCCAGCAGCCCGAACCAGGGGTCCAGGAACGAGCAGTACTTC.

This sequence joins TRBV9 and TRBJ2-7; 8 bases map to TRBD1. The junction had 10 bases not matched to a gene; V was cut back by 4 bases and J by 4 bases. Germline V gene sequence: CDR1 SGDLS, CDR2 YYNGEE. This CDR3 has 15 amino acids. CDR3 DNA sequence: TGTGCCAGCAGCCCCCGGACAGGGAGAGAATACGAGCAGTACTTC. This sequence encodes CASSPRTGREYEQYF.

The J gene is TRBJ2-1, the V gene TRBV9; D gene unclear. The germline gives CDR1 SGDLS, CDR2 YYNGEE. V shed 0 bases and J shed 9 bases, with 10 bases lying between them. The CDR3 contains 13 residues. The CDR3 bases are TGTGCCAGCAGCGTAGCCTATCCGGGTGAGCAGTTCTTC. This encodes CASSVAYPGEQFF. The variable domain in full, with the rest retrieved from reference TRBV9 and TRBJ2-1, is DSGVTQTPKHLITATGQRVTLRCSPRSGDLSVYWYQQSLDQGLQFLIQYYNGEERAKGNILERFSAQQFPDLHSELNLSSLELGDSALYFCASSVAYPGEQFFGPGTRLTVL.

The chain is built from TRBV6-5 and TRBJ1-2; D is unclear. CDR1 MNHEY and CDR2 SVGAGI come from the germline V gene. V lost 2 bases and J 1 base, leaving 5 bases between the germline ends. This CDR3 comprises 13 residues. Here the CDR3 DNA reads TGTGCCAGCAGTTACGTCGGTAACTATGGCTACACCTTC. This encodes CASSYVGNYGYTF.

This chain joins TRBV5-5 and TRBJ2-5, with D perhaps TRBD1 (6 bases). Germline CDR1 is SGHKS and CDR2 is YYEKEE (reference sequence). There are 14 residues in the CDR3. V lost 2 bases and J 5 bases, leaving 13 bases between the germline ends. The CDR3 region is CASSLSGVVETQYF. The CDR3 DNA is TGTGCCAGCAGCTTATCAGGGGTAGTGGAGACCCAGTACTTC.

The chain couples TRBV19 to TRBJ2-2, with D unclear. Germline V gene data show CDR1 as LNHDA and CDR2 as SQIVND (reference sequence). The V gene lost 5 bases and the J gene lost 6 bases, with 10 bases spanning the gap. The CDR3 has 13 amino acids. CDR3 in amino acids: CASSPIVSGELFF. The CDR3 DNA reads TGTGCCAGTAGTCCGATAGTGTCCGGGGAGCTGTTTTTT.

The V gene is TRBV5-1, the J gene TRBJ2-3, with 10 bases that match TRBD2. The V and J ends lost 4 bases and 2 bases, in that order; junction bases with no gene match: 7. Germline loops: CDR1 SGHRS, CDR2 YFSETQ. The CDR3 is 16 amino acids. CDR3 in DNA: TGCGCCAGCAGCGCGGGTAGCGGGGGGTACACAGATACGCAGTATTTT. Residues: CASSAGSGGYTDTQYF. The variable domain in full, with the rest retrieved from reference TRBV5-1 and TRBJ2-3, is KAGVTQTPRYLIKTRGQQVTLSCSPISGHRSVSWYQQTPGQGLQFLFEYFSETQRNKGNFPGRFSGRQFSNSRSEMNVSTLELGDSALYLCASSAGSGGYTDTQYFGPGTRLTVL.

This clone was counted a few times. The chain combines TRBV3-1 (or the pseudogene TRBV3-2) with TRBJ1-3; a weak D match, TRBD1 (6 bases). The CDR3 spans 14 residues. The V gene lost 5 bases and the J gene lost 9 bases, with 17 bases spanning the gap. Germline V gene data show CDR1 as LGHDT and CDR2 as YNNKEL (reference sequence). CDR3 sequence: CASSEGHLRTTIYF. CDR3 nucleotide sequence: TGTGCCAGCAGCGAGGGACACCTCCGTACCACCATATATTTT.

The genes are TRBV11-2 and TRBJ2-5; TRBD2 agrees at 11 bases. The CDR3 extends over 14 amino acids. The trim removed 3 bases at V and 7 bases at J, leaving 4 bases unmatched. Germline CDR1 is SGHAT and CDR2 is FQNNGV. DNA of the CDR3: TGTGCCAGCAGCTTGACTAGCGGGGAAGGGACCCAGTACTTC. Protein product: CASSLTSGEGTQYF.

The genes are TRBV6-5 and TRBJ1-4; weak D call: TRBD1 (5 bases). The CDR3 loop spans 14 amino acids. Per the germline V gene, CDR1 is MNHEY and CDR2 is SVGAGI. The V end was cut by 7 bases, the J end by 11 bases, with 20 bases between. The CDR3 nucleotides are TGTGCCAGCACCGAGCGGGGCGGCCGTGGGAAACTGTTTTTT. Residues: CASTERGGRGKLFF.

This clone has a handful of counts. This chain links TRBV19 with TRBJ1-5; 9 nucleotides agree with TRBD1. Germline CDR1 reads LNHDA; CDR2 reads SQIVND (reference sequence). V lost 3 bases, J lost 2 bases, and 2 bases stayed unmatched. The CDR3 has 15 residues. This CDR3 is CASSIDRGGNQPQHF. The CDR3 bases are TGTGCCAGTAGTATTGACAGGGGGGGCAATCAGCCCCAGCATTTT. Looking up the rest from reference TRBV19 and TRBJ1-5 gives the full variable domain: DGGITQSPKYLFRKEGQNVTLSCEQNLNHDAMYWYRQDPGQGLRLIYYSQIVNDFQKGDIAEGYSVSREKKESFPLTVTSAQKNPTAFYLCASSIDRGGNQPQHFGDGTRLSIL.